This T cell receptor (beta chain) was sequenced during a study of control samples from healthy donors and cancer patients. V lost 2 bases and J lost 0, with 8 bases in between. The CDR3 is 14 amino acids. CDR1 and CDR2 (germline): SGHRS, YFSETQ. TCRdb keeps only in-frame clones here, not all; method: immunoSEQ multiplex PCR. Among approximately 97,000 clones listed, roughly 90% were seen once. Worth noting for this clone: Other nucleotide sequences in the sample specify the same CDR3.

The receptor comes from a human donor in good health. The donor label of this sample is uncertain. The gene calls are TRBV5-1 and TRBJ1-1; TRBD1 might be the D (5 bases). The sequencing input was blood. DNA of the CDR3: TGCGCCAGCAGCTTCTCAGGGATGAACACTGAAGCTTTCTTT. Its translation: CASSFSGMNTEAFF.